The 17 T cell receptor delta chains below all came from one sample that was sequenced in a study of gamma-delta T cells after stem cell transplantation. TCRdb re-called clones from the RT-PCR reads via CATT. Of about 800 delta-chain clones listed, roughly a tenth are singletons. The sequencing sample was made of gamma-delta T cells. The receptors were sampled from a human donor. It is not recorded whose cells these are; they may come from a transplant donor.

To note about this clone: The protein given by TCRdb reflects a much larger clone and differs at residue 8 from this DNA's translation, likely from a read error; the protein shown is the DNA's translation. CDR3 in DNA: TGTGCCTGTGACACCGGAGGGACGTACTCCTGGGACACCCGACAGATGTTTTTC. Amino acid sequence: CACDTGGTYSWDTRQMFF. The chain joins TRDV2 to TRDJ3, with D unclear. CDR3 length: 18 residues. Trimming took off 0 bases at V and 0 bases at J, with 11 bases between the two ends. Germline V CDR1 and CDR2: GEAIGNYY, EKD.

By share, this clone ranks as medium-sized (0.01 to 0.1%). With only one base between it and a far larger clone, this is likely a read error. The V and J genes are TRDV2 and TRDJ1; 9 nucleotides line up with TRDD3. The CDR3 sequence is 17 residues long. Germline V CDR1 and CDR2: GEAIGNYY, EKD. CDR3 bases: TGTGCCTGTGACACCGCCGAGGGGGATACCTACACCGATAAACCCATCTTT. Translation gives CACDTAEGDTYTDKPIF.

This clone rates as medium-sized. The V call is TRDV2, the J call TRDJ3, with 8 bases fitting TRDD3. This CDR3 is built from 20 residues. J gave up 0 bases and V 3 bases, and 12 bases lay outside the gene matches. Germline assignment: CDR1 GEAIGNYY and CDR2 EKD. CDR3 nucleotide sequence: TGTGCCTGTGACCGGACTACTGGGGGCTCCCCCTCCTGGGACACCCGACAGATGTTTTTC. This translates into CACDRTTGGSPSWDTRQMFF.

Note on this clone: A much larger clone sits a single nucleotide away, making a read error possible. This sample also contains other DNA sequences that code for the same CDR3. The chain recombines TRDV2 with TRDJ1, with 9 bases fitting TRDD3. The CDR3 has 15 amino acids. Germline CDR1 GEAIGNYY, CDR2 EKD. The trim removed 5 bases at V and 2 bases at J, leaving 8 bases unmatched. The CDR3 protein is CACAALLGDTDKLIF. The CDR3 coding sequence is TGTGCCTGTGCCGCCCTTCTGGGGGATACCGATAAACTCATCTTT.

Notes on this clone: This likely stems from a read error, as it lies one base from a far larger clone. Other nucleotide sequences from this sample produce the same CDR3. The genes are TRDV2 and TRDJ1; 9 bases align to TRDD3. V dropped 0 bases and J dropped 0; count of bases not matched to a gene: 7. CDR3 size: 17 residues. In germline, CDR1 is GEAIGNYY, CDR2 EKD. The CDR3 loop is CACDTAEGDTYTDKLIF. The CDR3 DNA sequence: TGTGCCTGTGACACCGCCGAGGGGGATACATACACCGATAAACTCATCTTT.

The gene calls are TRDV2 and TRDJ1; 9 bases fit TRDD3. Germline V gene data show CDR1 as GEAIGNYY and CDR2 as EKD. This CDR3 spans 21 amino acids. V was clipped by 0 bases and J by 4 bases; unmatched bases: 23. The CDR3 is CACDTVTGGTSRYPGGDKLIF. The CDR3, as DNA: TGTGCCTGTGACACCGTGACTGGGGGAACTTCCCGCTACCCGGGAGGCGATAAACTCATCTTT.

In this sample, this clone turned up a few times. TCRdb assigns this DNA the protein of a much larger clone, which departs from its translation at residue 8; this likely reflects a read error, and the protein shown comes from translating the DNA. The genes are TRDV1 and TRDJ1, with a tentative D call TRDD3 (6 bases). The ends were cut back, 4 bases at V and 3 bases at J, with 15 bases in the middle. The CDR3 length is 15 residues. Per germline, CDR1 TSWWSYY and CDR2 QGS. The CDR3 sequence is CALGGTGRYPDKLIF. The CDR3 bases are TGTGCTCTTGGGGGGACTGGGAGATACCCCGATAAACTCATCTTT.

By sample share, this clone is large. The V and J genes are TRDV2 and TRDJ1; D is undetermined. V lost 0 bases and J lost 0, with 13 bases in between. The CDR3 is 16 amino acids. Looked up from germline, CDR1 is GEAIGNYY and CDR2 is EKD. Here the CDR3 DNA reads TGTGCCTGTGACACCGTTGGGACCCCGTACACCGATAAACTCATCTTT. It translates to CACDTVGTPYTDKLIF.

As to this clone: This may come from a read error, since a much larger clone is one base off. This rearrangement joins TRDV2 to TRDJ1; 9 bases align to TRDD3. The CDR3 has 18 residues. Germline CDR1 GEAIGNYY, CDR2 EKD. The ends lost 0 bases at V and 2 bases at J; junction bases unmatched: 12. CDR3 in amino acids: CACDTVATWGDTTDKLIF. The DNA of the CDR3 is TGTGCCTGTGACACCGTCGCTACGTGGGGGGATACAACCGATAAACTCATCTTT.

To note about this clone: This DNA's translation and the protein TCRdb lists, from a much larger clone, do not match at residue 10, likely due to a read error; the protein shown is translated from the DNA. The gene calls are TRDV2 and TRDJ1; 7 bases line up with TRDD3. The CDR3 length is 16 residues. With V trimmed by 4 bases and J by 0 bases, 10 bases remained unmatched. Germline V lookup: CDR1 GEAIGNYY, CDR2 EKD. The CDR3 spells CACETLGATHTDKLIF. In nucleotides, the CDR3 is TGTGCCTGTGAGACCCTGGGGGCCACGCACACCGATAAACTCATCTTT.

On this clone: One base separates it from a far larger clone, so it is likely a read error. The chain combines TRDV2 with TRDJ1; 9 bases line up with TRDD3. The CDR3 has 23 amino acids. Germline CDR1 is GEAIGNYY and CDR2 is EKD. The CDR3 nucleotides read TGTGCCCGTGACACCGTTCGGATTCCTTCGACTGGGGGACAACTAGAAAACACCGATAAACTCATCTTT. Residues: CARDTVRIPSTGGQLENTDKLIF.

About this clone: A read error likely explains why the TCRdb protein, taken from a much larger clone, differs from this DNA's translation at residue 15; the protein shown is translated from the DNA. J is TRDJ3 and V is TRDV2; possible D gene TRDD3, 5 bases. The CDR3 extends over 18 amino acids. CDR1 GEAIGNYY and CDR2 EKD come from the germline V gene. CDR3 sequence reads: CACDTGGMYSWDTRRMFF. The DNA of the CDR3 is TGTGCCTGTGACACCGGAGGGATGTACTCCTGGGACACCCGACGGATGTTTTTC.

A note on this clone: This clone may be a read error of a much larger clone one base away. This CDR3 reads CALGELTSYPMYWGIQVGYCTDKLIF. The CDR3 DNA reads TGTGCTCTTGGGGAACTGACTTCCTACCCTATGTACTGGGGGATACAAGTCGGATATTGCACCGATAAACTCATCTTT. The chain carries TRDV1 and TRDJ1, with 12 bases identical to TRDD3. The CDR3 is made up of 26 amino acids. The junction had 30 bases not matched to a gene; V was cut back by 0 bases and J by 1 base. Germline CDR1 and CDR2: TSWWSYY and QGS.

Concerning this clone: This DNA's translation differs at residue 16 from TCRdb's protein, which comes from a much larger clone; a read error is likely, and the protein shown is translated from the DNA. V is TRDV2 and J is TRDJ1, with 9 positions matching TRDD3. The germline CDR1 and CDR2 sequences are GEAIGNYY and EKD. The CDR3 has 17 amino acids. CDR3 sequence (DNA): TGTGCCTGTGACACCGCCGAGGGGGATACCTACACCGATAAACTCACCTTT. It yields the protein CACDTAEGDTYTDKLTF.

With respect to this clone: The amino acid sequence in TCRdb belongs to a much larger clone and departs from this DNA's translation at residue 5, likely a sequencing read error; the sequence shown is translated from the DNA. The chain combines TRDV1 with TRDJ1, with 12 bases matching TRDD3. The CDR3 runs 15 residues. V was clipped by 3 bases and J by 3 bases; unmatched bases: 2. The germline gives CDR1 TSWWSYY, CDR2 QGS. DNA of the CDR3: TGTGCTCTTGGGGAGACTGGGGGATACCCCGATAAACTCATCTTT. Translation: CALGETGGYPDKLIF.

There are a few counts of this clone. It differs at one base from a far larger clone, so likely a read error. The chain uses TRDV2 and TRDJ1; 7 positions agree with TRDD3. Germline V CDR1 and CDR2: GEAIGNYY, EKD. Trimming cost V 4 bases and J 3 bases; bases outside gene matches: 19. This CDR3 has 18 amino acids. The CDR3 region is CACDSLQTGVYAPDKLIF. CDR3 bases: TGTGCCTGTGATAGCCTTCAAACTGGGGTATACGCTCCCGATAAACTCATCTTT.

This clone was observed a handful of times. The chain employs TRAV29/DV5 and TRDJ1, with 10 bases fitting TRDD3. The CDR3 extends over 19 amino acids. After removal of 0 bases from V and 1 base from J, the junction contained 15 bases not matched to a gene. Germline V CDR1 and CDR2: NSMFDY, ISSIKDK. The chain's CDR3 is CAASGERGTGGSGTDKLIF. In nucleotides, the CDR3 is TGTGCAGCAAGCGGGGAGCGGGGTACTGGGGGATCCGGCACCGATAAACTCATCTTT. The full variable domain, rest sourced from reference TRAV29/DV5 and TRDJ1, is DQQVKQNSPSLSVQEGRISILNCDYTNSMFDYFLWYKKYPAEGPTFLISISSIKDKNEDGRFTVFLNKSAKHLSLHIVPSQPGDSAVYFCAASGERGTGGSGTDKLIFGKGTRVTVEP.